This T cell receptor (beta chain) was captured in a study of cytomegalovirus exposure and HLA in healthy donors. Study-wide context: There were 65 million to 85 million unique TCRs (from HLA-typed donors) in an early data release. Under 85% of around 400 genotyped donors fell in the Caucasian-associated ancestry cluster.

Points from the study as a whole: Later analysis associated a missense DCLRE1C variant with TCR beta V- and J-gene trimming.

Despite likely unrecorded immune exposures, the donors were nominally healthy at the time of sampling. In regard to this clone: Its antigen is not known.

V gave up 0 bases and J gave up 6 bases, with 6 bases separating them. The germline CDR1 and CDR2 sequences are SGHVS and FQNEAQ. CDR3 length: 13 amino acids. Primers for the PCR totalled 60 Vbeta and 13 Jbeta. Sequenced by immunoSEQ multiplex PCR; TCRdb stores in-frame clones only, minus some. This table has 94,000 or so clones, more than 65% appearing once. J is TRBJ1-5 and V is TRBV7-8; D is unclear. The sample comprised PBMCs. The clonotype comes from a man between 60 and 75 years old in good health and CMV-seronegative. The CDR3 DNA follows: TGTGCCAGCAGCTTAGCTAGCGGTCAGCCCCAGCATTTT. Translation gives CASSLASGQPQHF. Filled out from reference TRBV7-8 and TRBJ1-5, the complete variable domain reads GAGVSQSPRYKVAKRGQDVALRCDPISGHVSLFWYQQALGQGPEFLTYFQNEAQLDKSGLPSDRFFAERPEGSVSTLKIQRTQQEDSAVYLCASSLASGQPQHFGDGTRLSIL.